Each of the 20 T cell receptor beta chains below was sequenced from the same sample in a study of blood T cell repertoires in COVID-19. Profiled with immunoSEQ multiplex PCR; TCRdb holds only in-frame clones, not every one. The sample yields roughly 110,000 clones, 80% to 90% seen once. Sequenced input: peripheral blood. Receptor source: a man aged 35 to 55 with active or convalescent COVID-19.

The V gene is TRBV7-3, the J gene TRBJ2-6; 9 positions match TRBD1. Losses at the gene ends were 1 base for V and 4 bases for J; bases not matched to a gene: 8. From germline, CDR1 is SGHTA and CDR2 FQGTGA. This CDR3 contains 18 residues. The CDR3 sequence is CASSLKGTGPRGANVLTF. The CDR3 DNA is TGTGCCAGCAGCTTAAAGGGGACAGGGCCCCGGGGGGCCAACGTCCTGACTTTC.

This clone was counted only a few times. The chain links TRBV2 to TRBJ2-1; D possibly corresponds to TRBD2 (6 bases). Trimming took 6 bases from V and 5 from J, leaving 14 bases between them. CDR3 length: 14 amino acids. Germline V gene data show CDR1 as SNHLY and CDR2 as FYNNEI. CDR3 protein: CASRAGAGNNEQFF. CDR3 sequence (DNA): TGTGCCAGCAGAGCCGGGGCGGGGAACAATGAGCAGTTCTTC.

The J gene is TRBJ2-7, the V gene TRBV28, with 8 bases matching TRBD1. The CDR3 totals 14 residues. Trimming took 6 bases from V and 4 from J; bases not matched to a gene: 8. Germline loops: CDR1 MDHEN, CDR2 SYDVKM. The CDR3 protein is CASSRGQEPYEQYF. The CDR3 nucleotides read TGTGCCAGCAGCCGGGGACAGGAGCCGTACGAGCAGTACTTC. The full variable domain, its missing parts supplied by reference TRBV28 and TRBJ2-7, is DVKVTQSSRYLVKRTGEKVFLECVQDMDHENMFWYRQDPGLGLRLIYFSYDVKMKEKGDIPEGYSVSREKKERFSLILESASTNQTSMYLCASSRGQEPYEQYFGPGTRLTVT.

This chain connects TRBV5-8 to TRBJ1-4; 8 nucleotides align to TRBD1. Germline CDR1 reads SGHTS; CDR2 reads YDEGEE. V was pared by 2 bases and J by 8 bases, with 5 bases of the junction left unmatched. The CDR3 has 14 residues. Here the CDR3 reads CASSFGQGGEKLFF. The CDR3 DNA follows: TGTGCCAGCAGCTTCGGACAGGGAGGGGAAAAACTGTTTTTT.

The rearrangement joins TRBV4-1 to TRBJ1-5; D is perhaps TRBD1 (5 bases). The V end lost 0 bases, the J end lost 5 bases, and 11 bases lay between the germline ends. The CDR3 length is 15 residues. Germline-derived CDR1 and CDR2 are MGHRA and YSYEKL. The CDR3: CASSQEMRRDQPQHF. CDR3 nucleotide sequence: TGCGCCAGCAGCCAAGAAATGCGCAGGGATCAGCCCCAGCATTTT.

The chain couples TRBV11-2 to TRBJ2-1; 8 bases fit TRBD2. The CDR3 is made up of 12 amino acids. V lost 5 bases, J lost 15 bases, and 9 bases stayed unmatched. Germline V gene lookup returns CDR1 SGHAT and CDR2 FQNNGV. For the CDR3, the DNA is TGTGCCAGCAGCCCGCCGGGGGGGTTTGGGTTCTTC. Translation gives CASSPPGGFGFF.

This clone was observed at least ten times. The rearrangement uses TRBV18 and TRBJ1-2; TRBD1 matches at 7 bases. Germline CDR1 KGHSH, CDR2 LQKENI. The CDR3 covers 14 residues. J lost 7 bases, V lost 2 bases, and 7 bases had no gene match. This CDR3 reads CASSPLGTEAGYTF. As DNA, the CDR3 is TGTGCCAGCTCACCATTAGGGACAGAAGCTGGCTACACCTTC.

The V call is TRBV28, the J call TRBJ2-1; 9 nucleotides line up with TRBD1. This CDR3 contains 13 residues. The V gene's germline CDR1 is MDHEN and CDR2 SYDVKM. V trimming: 5 bases; J trimming: 7 bases; junction bases outside the gene matches: 3. CDR3 nucleotide sequence: TGTGCCAGCAGTAGGGGACAGGGTAATGAGCAGTTCTTC. It yields the protein CASSRGQGNEQFF.

V gene TRBV28 combines with J gene TRBJ1-6, with a tentative D call TRBD1 (6 bases). Trimming took 5 bases from V and 9 from J, leaving 17 bases between them. CDR1 is MDHEN, CDR2 SYDVKM, per germline. The CDR3 extends over 15 amino acids. The CDR3: CASSQGQRGISPLHF. The CDR3 nucleotides are TGTGCCAGCAGTCAGGGGCAGAGGGGGATTTCACCCCTCCACTTT. Based on the CDR3 plus reference TRBV28 and TRBJ1-6, the full variable domain is DVKVTQSSRYLVKRTGEKVFLECVQDMDHENMFWYRQDPGLGLRLIYFSYDVKMKEKGDIPEGYSVSREKKERFSLILESASTNQTSMYLCASSQGQRGISPLHFGNGTRLTVT.

The genes are TRBV7-3 and TRBJ2-2; 7 bases match TRBD1. Germline lookup yields CDR1 SGHTA and CDR2 FQGTGA. Trimming at V came to 5 bases and at J to 0 bases, leaving 12 bases not matched to a gene. The CDR3 loop spans 18 amino acids. In DNA form, the CDR3 reads TGTGCCAGCAGCCCAGGCATTTTCGGGACAGCGAACACCGGGGAGCTGTTTTTT. It codes for CASSPGIFGTANTGELFF. Variable domain in full (rest from reference TRBV7-3 and TRBJ2-2): GAGVSQTPSNKVTEKGKYVELRCDPISGHTALYWYRQSLGQGPEFLIYFQGTGAADDSGLPNDRFFAVRPEGSVSTLKIQRTERGDSAVYLCASSPGIFGTANTGELFFGEGSRLTVL.

The CDR3 reads CASSVGRTGNTIYF. In DNA form, the CDR3 reads TGTGCCAGCAGCGTAGGCAGAACTGGAAACACCATATATTTT. This sequence joins TRBV9 and TRBJ1-3; D uncertain. Germline V gives CDR1 SGDLS, CDR2 YYNGEE. The V end was cut by 0 bases, the J end by 2 bases, with 6 bases between. This CDR3 has 14 residues.

The chain employs TRBV28 and TRBJ1-2; the match to TRBD1 covers 8 bases. This CDR3 region has 14 residues. J was trimmed by 5 bases and V by 6 bases; bases with no gene match: 8. CDR1 and CDR2 (germline): MDHEN, SYDVKM. The CDR3 bases are TGTGCCAGCAGGTCCGGGACAGGTGTTTATGGCTACACCTTC. Its protein is CASRSGTGVYGYTF.

The chain employs TRBV28 and TRBJ2-7, with 8 positions matching TRBD1. Germline V CDR1 and CDR2: MDHEN, SYDVKM. Losses at the gene ends were 3 bases for V and 6 bases for J; bases not matched to a gene: 7. The CDR3 runs 14 residues. CDR3 coding DNA: TGTGCCAGCAGTTTTGGACAGGGTATCCGCGAGCAGTACTTC. This translates into CASSFGQGIREQYF.

The rearrangement joins TRBV6-2 or TRBV6-3 to TRBJ1-1; no reliable D call. Germline CDR1 MNHEY, CDR2 SVGEGT. Trimming pared 1 base from V and 1 base from J, leaving 7 bases between. The CDR3 contains 14 residues. The CDR3 region is CASSYLGGNTEAFF. The CDR3 bases are TGTGCCAGCAGTTACTTGGGAGGGAACACTGAAGCTTTCTTT.

V is TRBV7-3 and J is TRBJ2-3, with 10 bases aligning to TRBD2. V shed 4 bases, J shed 4 bases, and the junction held 2 bases outside the gene matches. CDR3 size: 14 residues. The germline V gene has CDR1 SGHTA and CDR2 FQGTGA. The CDR3 DNA reads TGTGCCAGCAGCTCGGGACTAGCGCCAGATACGCAGTATTTT. As protein: CASSSGLAPDTQYF.

The chain uses TRBV5-5 and TRBJ2-5; unclear D gene. In germline, CDR1 is SGHKS, CDR2 YYEKEE (reference sequence). V was pared by 1 base and J by 2 bases, with 15 bases between. This CDR3 spans 16 amino acids. CDR3 sequence (DNA): TGTGCCAGCAGCTTGAGAATACAACAGCCTCAAGAGACCCAGTACTTC. It specifies CASSLRIQQPQETQYF.

This chain uses TRBV7-9 with TRBJ2-1; 8 positions agree with TRBD1. Germline V gene lookup returns CDR1 SEHNR and CDR2 FQNEAQ (reference sequence). CDR3 length equals 17 residues. The V and J ends lost 5 bases and 6 bases, in that order; junction bases with no gene match: 15. The CDR3, as DNA: TGTGCCAGCAGCCATACAGGGGGGTTAGCTAGCCGCAATGAGCAGTTCTTC. The encoded protein is CASSHTGGLASRNEQFF. The full variable domain, in which reference TRBV7-9 and TRBJ2-1 provide the parts outside the CDR3, is DTGVSQNPRHKITKRGQNVTFRCDPISEHNRLYWYRQTLGQGPEFLTYFQNEAQLEKSRLLSDRFSAERPKGSFSTLEIQRTEQGDSAMYLCASSHTGGLASRNEQFFGPGTRLTVL.

The rearrangement uses TRBV6-5 and TRBJ1-2, with a possible D match to TRBD1 (5 bases). The CDR3 runs to 15 residues. Germline assignment: CDR1 MNHEY and CDR2 SVGAGI. Trimming removed 8 bases from V and 1 base from J, with 17 bases in between. The CDR3: CASAGRGIGNYGYTF. CDR3 nucleotide sequence: TGTGCCAGCGCTGGGAGGGGAATTGGTAACTATGGCTACACCTTC.

The rearrangement links TRBV2 to TRBJ2-3; a weak D match, TRBD1 (6 bases). CDR1 and CDR2 from the germline V gene are SNHLY and FYNNEI. V lost 5 bases and J 5 bases, leaving 8 bases between the germline ends. CDR3 length equals 12 residues. CDR3 amino acids: CASSWGLDTQYF. The DNA of the CDR3 is TGTGCCAGCAGTTGGGGGCTAGATACGCAGTATTTT.

The chain carries TRBV5-1 and TRBJ2-6, with 7 bases aligning to TRBD2. The CDR3 loop spans 18 amino acids. Trimming took 0 bases from V and 0 from J; bases not matched to a gene: 6. Per the germline V gene, CDR1 is SGHRS and CDR2 is YFSETQ. CDR3 protein: CASSLGAGEGSGANVLTF. Written as DNA, the CDR3 is TGCGCCAGCAGCTTGGGGGCGGGAGAAGGCTCTGGGGCCAACGTCCTGACTTTC.